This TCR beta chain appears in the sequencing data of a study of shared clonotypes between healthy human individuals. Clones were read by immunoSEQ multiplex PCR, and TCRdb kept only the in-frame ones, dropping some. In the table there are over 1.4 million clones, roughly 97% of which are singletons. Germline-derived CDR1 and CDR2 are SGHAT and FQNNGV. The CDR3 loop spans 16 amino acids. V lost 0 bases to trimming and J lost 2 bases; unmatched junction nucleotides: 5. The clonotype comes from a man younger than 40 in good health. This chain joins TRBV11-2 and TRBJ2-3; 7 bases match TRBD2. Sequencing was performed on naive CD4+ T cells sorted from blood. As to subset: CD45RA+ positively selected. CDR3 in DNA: TGTGCCAGCAGCTTAGAGAAGCGGGAAAACACAGATACGCAGTATTTT. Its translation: CASSLEKRENTDTQYF. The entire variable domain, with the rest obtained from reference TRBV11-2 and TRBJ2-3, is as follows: EAGVAQSPRYKIIEKRQSVAFWCNPISGHATLYWYQQILGQGPKLLIQFQNNGVVDDSQLPKDRFSAERLKGVDSTLKIQPAKLEDSAVYLCASSLEKRENTDTQYFGPGTRLTVL.